This TCR beta chain was sequenced for a study of T-cell reconstitution after alpha-beta-depleted transplantation in children. Findings of the study overall: The high TCRbeta diversity at day 60 in some patients came from surviving recipient T cells and thymic progenitors. It was newly produced T cells that mostly accounted for T-cell counts and diversity one year after transplant. About two months after transplant, alpha-beta T cells reportedly came from several hundred expanded graft clones.

There are many counts of this clonotype. The antigen is unknown. Molecular barcoding with unique molecular identifiers was used for the TCRbeta library. One entry per CDR3 protein results from TCRdb running MiXCR on the PCR reads. The data show approximately 300,000 distinct CDR3 sequences, more than 9% seen once. The CDR3 has 17 residues. Germline CDR1 LGHNA, CDR2 YSLEER. Trimming removed 0 bases at V and 4 bases at J, with 15 bases between. Sequenced material: peripheral blood, taken 180 days after TCRalphabeta/CD19-depleted stem cell transplant. V and J are TRBV4-3 and TRBJ2-2; no firm D call. The TCR sequence derives from a male patient aged 2-15 years who had a stem cell transplant for chronic granulomatous disease, so the T cells may come from the graft donor. CDR3 bases: TGCGCCAGCAGCCAAGAGGGTGCGAGACTTGGCACCGGGGAGCTGTTTTTT. It codes for CASSQEGARLGTGELFF.